This is a list of T cell receptor beta chains from one sample in a study of T cells in Graves' hyperthyroidism and ophthalmopathy. From the multiplex PCR reads, TCRdb called clonotypes with MiXCR, one entry per CDR3 protein. The sample holds 270,000 or so distinct CDR3 sequences; about 25% are singletons and the top ten take around 30%. The sequencing input was blood. These receptors all come from a man in his forties with Graves' hyperthyroidism that later progressed to Graves' ophthalmopathy. The CDR3 runs from the conserved cysteine through the conserved F or W. The D gene is left open where the match is weak. Clone size is not always given. Where it is, it says once, few, many or a class for expanded clones.

>TRBJ1-1|TRBV10-2|NA|many
CASSESGGVGEAFF
TGCGCCAGCAGTGAGTCGGGGGGAGTCGGTGAAGCTTTCTTT
>TRBJ1-1|TRBV29-1|NA|many
CSVAGLGNTEAFF
TGCAGCGTTGCGGGTTTGGGGAACACTGAAGCTTTCTTT
>TRBJ2-5|TRBV11-2|NA|many
CASSLVWETQYF
TGTGCCAGCAGCTTAGTCTGGGAGACCCAGTACTTC
>TRBJ2-5|TRBV29-1|NA|many
CSVGAEVETQYF
TGCAGCGTTGGGGCAGAAGTAGAGACCCAGTACTTC
>TRBJ1-6|TRBV20-1|NA|NA
CSAGVSSYNSPLHF
TGCAGTGCTGGTGTCAGCTCCTATAATTCACCCCTCCACTTT
>TRBJ1-1|TRBV6-5|TRBD1|NA
CASSYIRTGTNTEAFF
TGTGCCAGCAGTTACATAAGGACAGGGACGAACACTGAAGCTTTCTTT
>TRBJ2-7|TRBV11-2|TRBD2|once
CASSSNWASGGTYEQYF
TGTGCCAGCAGCTCAAACTGGGCAAGCGGGGGAACCTACGAGCAGTACTTC
>TRBJ2-7|TRBV29-1|NA|many
CSVEESSYEQYF
TGCAGCGTTGAGGAGAGCTCCTACGAGCAGTACTTC
>TRBJ2-2|TRBV11-2|NA|NA
CASSFRSRNTGELFF
TGTGCCAGCAGCTTTAGGTCTAGGAACACCGGGGAGCTGTTTTTT
>TRBJ2-7|TRBV15|NA|NA
CATSRGIDRFNEQYF
TGTGCCACCAGCAGAGGTATTGACAGGTTCAACGAGCAGTACTTC
>TRBJ2-5|TRBV24-1|NA|many
CATSEAGARRQTQYF
TGTGCCACCTCGGAGGCAGGGGCGCGGAGGCAGACCCAGTACTTC
>TRBJ1-1|TRBV20-1|NA|many
CSALGAITMNTEAFF
TGCAGTGCTCTAGGGGCGATAACTATGAACACTGAGGCTTTCTTT
>TRBJ1-2|TRBV3-1|NA|many
CASSQDAGSYGYTF
TGTGCCAGCAGCCAGGACGCGGGTAGCTATGGCTACACCTTC
>TRBJ2-7|TRBV12-3/TRBV12-4|NA|NA
CASTAPPGGGYEQYF
TGTGCCAGCACCGCACCGCCTGGGGGCGGGTACGAGCAGTACTTC
>TRBJ2-7|TRBV28|NA|NA
CASSFSREQYF
TGTGCCAGCAGTTTTAGTCGCGAGCAGTACTTC
>TRBJ2-5|TRBV7-9|TRBD1|NA
CASSFNRGETQYF
TGTGCCAGCAGCTTTAACAGGGGAGAGACCCAGTACTTC
>TRBJ2-7|TRBV18|NA|NA
CASSPGFRDRDEQYF
TGTGCCAGCTCACCCGGATTTCGGGACCGTGACGAGCAGTACTTC
>TRBJ2-7|TRBV5-1|TRBD2|NA
CASSRAGGGSYEQYF
TGCGCCAGCAGCCGAGCGGGAGGAGGTTCCTACGAGCAGTACTTC
>TRBJ1-3|TRBV2|TRBD1|NA
CASRTGTGAGNTIYF
TGTGCCAGCCGGACCGGGACAGGGGCTGGAAACACCATATATTTT
>TRBJ2-2|TRBV24-1|TRBD1|NA
CATSPRTGVTGELFF
TGTGCCACCTCACCTAGGACAGGGGTCACCGGGGAGCTGTTTTTT
>TRBJ2-5|TRBV24-1|TRBD2|many
CATSDSGRAALQETQYF
TGTGCCACCAGTGACAGCGGGAGGGCAGCACTTCAAGAGACCCAGTACTTC
>TRBJ2-3|TRBV2|NA|many
CASRGGLGLSTDTQYF
TGTGCCAGCAGAGGGGGGCTCGGACTGAGCACAGATACGCAGTATTTT
>TRBJ2-5|TRBV6-4|NA|NA
CASSSRTQETQYF
TGTGCCAGCAGTTCTCGGACCCAAGAGACCCAGTACTTC
>TRBJ1-1|TRBV27|NA|NA
CASSLSRKNTEAFF
TGTGCCAGCAGTTTGTCCAGAAAGAACACTGAAGCTTTCTTT
>TRBJ1-2|TRBV20-1|NA|many
CSAVGRDGYTF
TGCAGTGCTGTCGGAAGGGATGGCTACACCTTC
>TRBJ2-6|TRBV30|TRBD1|many
CAWTGGSVANVLTF
TGTGCCTGGACAGGGGGCTCTGTGGCCAACGTCCTGACTTTC
>TRBJ1-1|TRBV6-2/TRBV6-3|NA|once
CASSYSGSRRASNTEAFF
TGTGCCAGCAGTTATTCGGGGTCAAGACGGGCTTCGAACACTGAAGCTTTCTTT
>TRBJ2-2|TRBV6-2/TRBV6-3|TRBD2|NA
CASSWLPGGNTGELFF
TGTGCCAGCAGTTGGTTGCCGGGGGGAAACACCGGGGAGCTGTTTTTT
>TRBJ1-1|TRBV19|NA|NA
CASSLTWGAGTEAFF
TGTGCCAGTAGTTTAACATGGGGCGCGGGCACTGAAGCTTTCTTT
>TRBJ1-1|TRBV19|NA|many
CASSPFGYTEAFF
TGTGCCAGTAGTCCATTCGGCTACACTGAAGCTTTCTTT
>TRBJ2-5|TRBV29-1|TRBD1|many
CSVDRVGETQYF
TGCAGCGTGGACAGGGTCGGGGAGACCCAGTACTTC
>TRBJ2-7|TRBV6-2/TRBV6-3|NA|few
CASREPVSYEQYF
TGTGCCAGCCGGGAACCAGTCTCCTACGAGCAGTACTTC
>TRBJ2-4|TRBV3-1|TRBD2|many
CASSHTTSGRAFLQYF
TGTGCCAGCAGTCATACGACTAGCGGGAGGGCCTTCCTTCAGTACTTC
>TRBJ2-7|TRBV11-1|NA|NA
CASSLSTNQAYEQYF
TGTGCCAGCAGCTTATCGACGAACCAGGCCTACGAGCAGTACTTC
>TRBJ2-7|TRBV7-8|NA|many
CASSPRGVTGLYEQYF
TGTGCCAGCAGCCCAAGGGGGGTGACAGGACTCTACGAGCAGTACTTC
>TRBJ2-2|TRBV7-3|TRBD2|many
CASSPGGLAGGGVTGELFF
TGTGCCAGCAGCCCGGGAGGACTAGCGGGAGGGGGGGTCACCGGGGAGCTGTTTTTT
>TRBJ2-6|TRBV11-3|NA|many
CASSPWREPGANVLTF
TGTGCCAGCAGCCCTTGGAGAGAACCGGGGGCCAACGTCCTGACTTTC
>TRBJ1-1|TRBV12-3/TRBV12-4|NA|many
CASSLFSGVEAFF
TGTGCCAGCAGTTTATTCTCAGGGGTTGAAGCTTTCTTT
>TRBJ1-2|TRBV27|NA|many
CASGWTRGYGYTF
TGTGCCAGCGGCTGGACAAGGGGTTATGGCTACACCTTC
>TRBJ2-5|TRBV12-3/TRBV12-4|NA|many
CASRGPGLAEETQYF
TGTGCCAGCAGGGGGCCGGGACTCGCGGAAGAGACCCAGTACTTC
>TRBJ2-5|TRBV11-2|NA|many
CASSQGRETQYF
TGTGCCAGCAGCCAGGGGAGAGAGACCCAGTACTTC
>TRBJ1-3|TRBV29-1|NA|many
CSVVDRDTIYF
TGCAGCGTTGTGGACCGGGACACCATATATTTT